This passage covers 31 T cell receptor beta chains from one sample sequenced in a study of siplizumab effects on memory and regulatory T cells (dated by TCRdb to about 2019). Library construction relied on the immunoSEQ multiplex PCR assay. Sourced from immuneACCESS, this table was stored by TCRdb with only in-frame sequences that have V and J called. A share of the clones is absent; for the studies checked, an unresolved V gene accounts for under half, and the remainder has no known explanation. The sample yields under 7,000 clones; 60% to 70% were counted once. The leading ten clones occupy 15% of the sample. The specimen was effector memory CD8+ T cells sorted from blood. The cell subset or site tag for this specimen amounts to: unstimulated CD8+ effector memory T cells. The receptor source for this set is a human donor in good health.

This clone appeared a few times. The chain is built from TRBV6-1 and TRBJ2-7; no definite D call. The ends were cut back, 5 bases at V and 0 bases at J, with 5 bases in the middle. CDR1 MNHNS and CDR2 SASEGT come from the germline V gene. The CDR3 contains 12 residues. The CDR3 nucleotides read TGTGCCAGCAGTCTGGCCTCCTACGAGCAGTACTTC. Translating it yields CASSLASYEQYF.

There are a few counts of this clone. This sequence joins TRBV6-1 and TRBJ1-4; no definite D call. The V and J ends lost 8 bases and 7 bases respectively, with 5 bases between them. Germline V gene data show CDR1 as MNHNS and CDR2 as SASEGT. The CDR3 spans 10 residues. CDR3 sequence: CASDGEKLFF. In DNA, the CDR3 is TGTGCCAGCGACGGTGAAAAACTGTTTTTT.

This chain uses TRBV2 with TRBJ2-7; D may be TRBD1 (5 bases). Germline V lookup: CDR1 SNHLY, CDR2 FYNNEI. Between the trimmed V and J ends, which lost 6 bases and 4 bases, there was a span of 22 bases. The CDR3 totals 16 residues. The CDR3 sequence: CASSDPIGTGLYEQYF. CDR3 sequence (DNA): TGTGCCAGCAGCGACCCCATCGGTACAGGCCTATACGAGCAGTACTTC.

The rearrangement joins TRBV9 to TRBJ2-1; unclear D gene. The CDR3 spans 12 residues. Germline V CDR1 and CDR2: SGDLS, YYNGEE. The V end was cut by 3 bases, the J end by 9 bases, with 10 bases between. The DNA for the CDR3 is TGTGCCAGCAGCGGGCCGCCGGGTGAGCAGTTCTTC. This codes for CASSGPPGEQFF.

The V call is TRBV11-2, the J call TRBJ2-7, with D uncertain. This CDR3 has 14 residues. The V end was cut by 4 bases, the J end by 6 bases, with 16 bases between. Germline-derived CDR1 and CDR2 are SGHAT and FQNNGV. CDR3 sequence: CASSSPRARGEQYF. Here the CDR3 DNA reads TGTGCCAGCAGCTCGCCCCGGGCTAGAGGCGAGCAGTACTTC.

As DNA, the CDR3 is TGTGCCAGCAGCCAAGGACAGGGGGTATCCTACGAGCAGTACTTC. Translation: CASSQGQGVSYEQYF. The rearrangement joins TRBV5-4 to TRBJ2-7; the match to TRBD1 covers 10 bases. Germline lookup yields CDR1 SGHNT and CDR2 YYREEE (reference sequence). V trimming: 4 bases; J trimming: 1 base; junction bases outside the gene matches: 5. This CDR3 has 15 residues. The full variable domain, its missing parts supplied by reference TRBV5-4 and TRBJ2-7, is ETGVTQSPTHLIKTRGQQVTLRCSSQSGHNTVSWYQQALGQGPQFIFQYYREEENGRGNFPPRFSGLQFPNYSSELNVNALELDDSALYLCASSQGQGVSYEQYFGPGTRLTVT.

The rearrangement joins TRBV11-1 to TRBJ1-1, with 7 bases identical to TRBD1. Per the germline V gene, CDR1 is SGHAT and CDR2 is FQDESV (reference sequence). Trimming removed 3 bases from V and 0 bases from J; junction bases left unmatched: 7. This CDR3 has 16 residues. CDR3 nucleotides: TGTGCCAGCAGCTTGGCGACGGGACAGCTGAACACTGAAGCTTTCTTT. It codes for CASSLATGQLNTEAFF. The whole variable domain, remainder taken from reference TRBV11-1 and TRBJ1-1, is EAEVAQSPRYKITEKSQAVAFWCDPISGHATLYWYRQILGQGPELLVQFQDESVVDDSQLPKDRFSAERLKGVDSTLKIQPAELGDSAMYLCASSLATGQLNTEAFFGQGTRLTVV.

The chain links TRBV7-2 to TRBJ1-2; a possible D gene is TRBD1 (5 bases). Trimming shortened V by 5 bases and J by 2 bases, and 9 bases separated the two germline ends. Looked up from germline, CDR1 is SGHTA and CDR2 is FQGNSA. The CDR3 totals 13 residues. The CDR3 bases are TGTGCCAGCAGCACGGGACTCAACTATGGCTACACCTTC. Encoded protein: CASSTGLNYGYTF.

The table lists this clone with a few counts. V and J are TRBV6-4 and TRBJ2-3; 12 nucleotides match TRBD2. CDR3 size: 15 residues. Losses at the gene ends were 6 bases for V and 5 bases for J; bases not matched to a gene: 6. Germline V gene sequence: CDR1 MRHNA, CDR2 SNTAGT. The CDR3 region is CASSSSGGAGDTQYF. The DNA of the CDR3 is TGTGCCAGCAGCTCTAGCGGGGGGGCCGGAGATACGCAGTATTTT.

CDR3 amino acids: CASSEAPHYGYTF. The CDR3 nucleotides are TGTGCCAGCAGTGAAGCACCGCACTATGGCTACACCTTC. The chain recombines TRBV6-1 with TRBJ1-2; D is undetermined. This CDR3 is 13 amino acids long. Germline V gives CDR1 MNHNS, CDR2 SASEGT. Trimming took off 0 bases at V and 3 bases at J, with 5 bases between the two ends.

V gene TRBV6-4 combines with J gene TRBJ2-1; D uncertain. Germline V gene lookup returns CDR1 MRHNA and CDR2 SNTAGT. V lost 0 bases to trimming and J lost 4 bases, with 10 bases between them. The CDR3 sequence is 15 residues long. CDR3 in amino acids: CASSDSTGKYNEQFF. CDR3 nucleotides: TGTGCCAGCAGTGACTCGACCGGAAAATACAATGAGCAGTTCTTC.

The V gene is TRBV5-1, the J gene TRBJ1-2; perhaps TRBD1 as D (5 bases). The CDR3 runs to 13 residues. The germline CDR1 and CDR2 sequences are SGHRS and YFSETQ. Trimming removed 1 base from V and 3 bases from J, with 7 bases in between. The CDR3 loop reads CASSLLGHYGYTF. As DNA, the CDR3 is TGCGCCAGCAGCTTGCTGGGGCACTATGGCTACACCTTC.

This clone was seen a handful of times. This sequence joins TRBV12-5 and TRBJ2-3; either TRBD1 or TRBD2 may supply D (6 bases each). Germline V gene lookup returns CDR1 LGHNT and CDR2 FRNRAP. Trimming took 2 bases from V and 6 from J, leaving 15 bases between them. This CDR3 spans 15 amino acids. The CDR3 bases are TGTGCTAGTGGTTTGTCGGGGGCCGGCCTGGATACGCAGTATTTT. Protein sequence: CASGLSGAGLDTQYF.

This clone is medium-sized in the sample. This chain connects TRBV19 to TRBJ1-1; no firm D call. V was trimmed by 1 base and J by 4 bases, leaving 4 bases between them. The CDR3 contains 12 residues. Germline lookup yields CDR1 LNHDA and CDR2 SQIVND (reference sequence). For the CDR3, the DNA is TGTGCCAGTAGTATAGGCCTCACTGAAGCTTTCTTT. This sequence encodes CASSIGLTEAFF.

The chain recombines TRBV9 with TRBJ2-6, with D uncertain. Trimming pared 4 bases from V and 0 bases from J, leaving 8 bases between. Germline V lookup: CDR1 SGDLS, CDR2 YYNGEE. This CDR3 spans 15 amino acids. The CDR3 bases are TGTGCCAGCAGCCCCCCACGCTCTGGGGCCAACGTCCTGACTTTC. Translating it yields CASSPPRSGANVLTF.

The chain uses TRBV5-6 and TRBJ2-1, with D hard to call. The CDR3 covers 14 residues. CDR1 and CDR2 from the germline V gene are SGHDT and YYEEEE. V lost 0 bases, J lost 6 bases, and 10 bases lay in between. CDR3 region: CASSLGGFGNEQFF. The CDR3 DNA sequence: TGTGCCAGCAGCTTGGGTGGATTTGGCAATGAGCAGTTCTTC.

Judged by abundance, this clone is medium-sized. The chain is built from TRBV12-5 and TRBJ2-2; D unresolved. The CDR3 is 15 residues long. V was trimmed by 6 bases and J by 7 bases, leaving 18 bases between them. CDR1 LGHNT and CDR2 FRNRAP come from the germline V gene. The CDR3 sequence: CASGTAKGFSGELFF. DNA of the CDR3: TGTGCTAGTGGCACTGCGAAGGGTTTTAGCGGGGAGCTGTTTTTT.

This chain joins TRBV19 and TRBJ2-7; 7 bases map to TRBD1. The V gene end was trimmed by 5 bases and the J gene end by 2 bases; junction bases not matched to a gene: 9. CDR3 length: 15 amino acids. Germline V CDR1 and CDR2: LNHDA, SQIVND (reference sequence). CDR3 DNA: TGTGCCAGTAGTTTGAGGGGGCTTTCACCCTACGAGCAGTACTTC. Its protein product is CASSLRGLSPYEQYF.

This chain links TRBV2 with TRBJ1-1; D possibly corresponds to TRBD1 (5 bases). The CDR3 totals 13 residues. The V gene's germline CDR1 is SNHLY and CDR2 FYNNEI. Trimming shortened V by 6 bases and J by 6 bases, and 14 bases separated the two germline ends. This chain's CDR3 is CASRVGGRAEAFF. The CDR3 coding sequence is TGTGCCAGCAGGGTTGGGGGTAGGGCTGAAGCTTTCTTT.

The chain employs TRBV27 and TRBJ2-2; D is possibly TRBD1 (6 bases). CDR3 size: 14 residues. Between the trimmed V and J ends, which lost 7 bases and 2 bases, there was a span of 11 bases. CDR1 and CDR2 (germline): MNHEY, SMNVEV (reference sequence). As DNA, the CDR3 is TGTGCCAGCACTGACAGGACCAACACCGGGGAGCTGTTTTTT. This codes for CASTDRTNTGELFF.

The chain combines TRBV5-6 with TRBJ2-7; perhaps D is TRBD1 or TRBD2 (5 bases each). The V end lost 0 bases, the J end lost 0 bases, and 7 bases lay between the germline ends. Germline V gives CDR1 SGHDT, CDR2 YYEEEE. This CDR3 region has 14 residues. The CDR3 DNA is TGTGCCAGCAGCTTGGTTGGGGGCTCCTACGAGCAGTACTTC. Translated: CASSLVGGSYEQYF.

This chain links TRBV19 with TRBJ1-1, with D unclear. V lost 8 bases and J 5 bases, leaving 9 bases between the germline ends. Germline-derived CDR1 and CDR2 are LNHDA and SQIVND (reference sequence). The length of the CDR3 is 11 residues. CDR3 amino acids: CASFVATEAFF. The CDR3 bases are TGTGCCAGTTTCGTCGCGACTGAAGCTTTCTTT.

This chain links TRBV14 with TRBJ2-1; D is uncertain. CDR3 length: 11 amino acids. The V and J ends lost 4 bases and 10 bases respectively, with 8 bases between them. The germline V gene encodes CDR1 SGHDN and CDR2 FVKESK. CDR3 region: CASSLSVEQFF. The CDR3 DNA reads as TGTGCCAGCAGCCTGAGCGTAGAGCAGTTCTTC.

V is TRBV29-1 and J is TRBJ1-1; no definite D call. Trimming left V 4 bases short and J 5 bases short, with 5 bases between. Germline V gene data show CDR1 as SQVTM and CDR2 as ANQGSEA. The CDR3 covers 10 residues. The CDR3 reads CSVVGTEAFF. The CDR3 coding sequence is TGCAGCGTTGTAGGGACTGAAGCTTTCTTT. Drawing the rest from reference TRBV29-1 and TRBJ1-1, the complete variable domain is SAVISQKPSRDICQRGTSLTIQCQVDSQVTMMFWYRQQPGQSLTLIATANQGSEATYESGFVIDKFPISRPNLTFSTLTVSNMSPEDSSIYLCSVVGTEAFFGQGTRLTVV.

This clone turned up a few times. The V and J genes are TRBV4-3 and TRBJ2-1; D unclear. This CDR3 has 14 amino acids. Germline values: CDR1 LGHNA, CDR2 YSLEER. V was pared by 1 base and J by 7 bases, with 11 bases between. The chain's CDR3 is CASSQGSEVNEQFF. The CDR3 nucleotides read TGCGCCAGCAGCCAAGGGTCAGAAGTGAATGAGCAGTTCTTC.

The genes are TRBV5-1 and TRBJ1-1; 9 bases fit TRBD1. CDR3 length: 15 amino acids. V lost 4 bases, J lost 8 bases, and 12 bases stayed unmatched. Germline V gene data show CDR1 as SGHRS and CDR2 as YFSETQ. DNA of the CDR3: TGCGCCAGCAGCCCTAGCACCGGACAGGGGCTGGAAGCTTTCTTT. Protein: CASSPSTGQGLEAFF.

The V and J genes are TRBV21-1 and TRBJ1-6. TRBV21-1 is described as a pseudogene. The CDR3 sequence is 14 residues long. The CDR3 coding sequence is TGTGCCAGCGCGGAGGGTCCGCATAATTCACCCCTCCACTTT. Residues: CASAEGPHNSPLHF.

This clone was observed a few times. The chain is built from TRBV6-4 and TRBJ2-1; 11 nucleotides line up with TRBD2. CDR1 and CDR2 from the germline V gene are MRHNA and SNTAGT. The CDR3 has 15 residues. Trimming cost V 6 bases and J 5 bases; bases outside gene matches: 6. CDR3 sequence (DNA): TGTGCCAGCAGCTTAGCGGGGGGGCCGGACAATGAGCAGTTCTTC. Protein sequence: CASSLAGGPDNEQFF.

By frequency in the sample, this clone is medium-sized. The chain links TRBV6-4 to TRBJ2-3; no reliable D call. Trimming removed 2 bases from V and 0 bases from J, with 3 bases in between. Germline CDR1 reads MRHNA; CDR2 reads SNTAGT. The CDR3 extends over 13 amino acids. Here the CDR3 DNA reads TGTGCCAGCAGTGACGGCAGCACAGATACGCAGTATTTT. Its translation: CASSDGSTDTQYF.

The chain is built from TRBV7-6 and TRBJ2-3; D possibly corresponds to TRBD2 (6 bases). There are 14 residues in the CDR3. V was cut by 2 bases and J by 4 bases, with 10 bases left in between. Germline V gene sequence: CDR1 SGHVS, CDR2 FNYEAQ. The DNA of the CDR3 is TGTGCCAGCAGCTTATGGGCTAGCGCAGATACGCAGTATTTT. As protein: CASSLWASADTQYF.

In this sample, this clone turned up once. The gene calls are TRBV2 and TRBJ1-2; the D gene is possibly TRBD1 (6 bases). The CDR3 covers 16 residues. Germline-derived CDR1 and CDR2 are SNHLY and FYNNEI. Trimming removed 2 bases from V and 7 bases from J, with 20 bases in between. This chain's CDR3 is CASSERVGGPGAGYTF. DNA for the CDR3: TGTGCCAGCAGTGAAAGGGTGGGGGGCCCCGGGGCTGGCTACACCTTC. Together with reference TRBV2 and TRBJ1-2, the CDR3 gives the full variable domain: EPEVTQTPSHQVTQMGQEVILRCVPISNHLYFYWYRQILGQKVEFLVSFYNNEISEKSEIFDDQFSVERPDGSNFTLKIRSTKLEDSAMYFCASSERVGGPGAGYTFGSGTRLTVV.